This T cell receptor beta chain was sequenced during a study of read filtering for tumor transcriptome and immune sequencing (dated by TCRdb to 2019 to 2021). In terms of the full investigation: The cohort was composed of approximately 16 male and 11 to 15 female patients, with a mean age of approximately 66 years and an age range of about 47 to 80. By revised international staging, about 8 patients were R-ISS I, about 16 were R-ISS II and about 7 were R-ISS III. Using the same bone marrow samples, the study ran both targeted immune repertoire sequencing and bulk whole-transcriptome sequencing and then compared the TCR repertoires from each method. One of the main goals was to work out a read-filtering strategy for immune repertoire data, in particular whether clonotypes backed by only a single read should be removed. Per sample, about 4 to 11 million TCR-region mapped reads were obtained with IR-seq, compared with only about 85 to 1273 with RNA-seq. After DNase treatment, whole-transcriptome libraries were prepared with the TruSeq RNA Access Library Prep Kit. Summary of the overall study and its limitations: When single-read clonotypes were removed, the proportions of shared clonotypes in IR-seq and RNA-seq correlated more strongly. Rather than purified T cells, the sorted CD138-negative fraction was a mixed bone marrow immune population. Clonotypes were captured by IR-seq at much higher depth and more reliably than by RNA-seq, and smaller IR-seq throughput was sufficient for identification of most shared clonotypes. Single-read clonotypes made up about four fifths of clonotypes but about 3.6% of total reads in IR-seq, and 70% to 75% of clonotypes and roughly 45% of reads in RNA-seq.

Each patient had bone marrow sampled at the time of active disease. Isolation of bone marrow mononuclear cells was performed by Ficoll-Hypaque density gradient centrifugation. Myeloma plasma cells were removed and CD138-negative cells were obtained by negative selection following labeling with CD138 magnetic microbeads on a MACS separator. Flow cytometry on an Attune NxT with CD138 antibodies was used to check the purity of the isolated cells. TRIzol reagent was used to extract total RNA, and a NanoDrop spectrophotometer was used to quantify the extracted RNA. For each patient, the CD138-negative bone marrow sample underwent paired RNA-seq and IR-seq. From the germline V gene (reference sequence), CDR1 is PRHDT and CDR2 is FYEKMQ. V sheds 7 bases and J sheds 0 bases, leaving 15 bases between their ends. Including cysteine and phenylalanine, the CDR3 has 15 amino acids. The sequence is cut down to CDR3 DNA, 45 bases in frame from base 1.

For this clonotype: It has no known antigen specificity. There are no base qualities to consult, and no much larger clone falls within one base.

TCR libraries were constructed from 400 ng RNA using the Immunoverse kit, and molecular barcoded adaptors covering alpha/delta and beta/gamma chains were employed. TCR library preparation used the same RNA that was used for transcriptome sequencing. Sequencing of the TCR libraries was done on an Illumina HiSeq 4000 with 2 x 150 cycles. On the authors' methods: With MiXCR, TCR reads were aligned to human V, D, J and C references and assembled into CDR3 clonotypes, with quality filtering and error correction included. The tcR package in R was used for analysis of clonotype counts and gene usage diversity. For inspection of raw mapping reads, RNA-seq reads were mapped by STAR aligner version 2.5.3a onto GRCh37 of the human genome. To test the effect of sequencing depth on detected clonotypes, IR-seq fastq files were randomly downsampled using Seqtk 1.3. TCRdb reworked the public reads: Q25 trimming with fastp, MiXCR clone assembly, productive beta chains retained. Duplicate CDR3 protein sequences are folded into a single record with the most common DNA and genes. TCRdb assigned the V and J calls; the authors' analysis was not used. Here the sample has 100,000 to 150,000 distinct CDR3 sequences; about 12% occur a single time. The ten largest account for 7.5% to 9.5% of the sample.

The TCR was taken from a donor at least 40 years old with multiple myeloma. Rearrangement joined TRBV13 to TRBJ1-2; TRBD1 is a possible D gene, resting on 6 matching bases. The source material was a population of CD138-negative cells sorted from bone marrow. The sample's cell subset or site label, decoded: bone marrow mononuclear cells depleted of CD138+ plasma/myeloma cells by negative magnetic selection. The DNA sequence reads TGTGCCAGCATCTTCTCCGGACAGCCTAACTATGGCTACACCTTC. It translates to CASIFSGQPNYGYTF. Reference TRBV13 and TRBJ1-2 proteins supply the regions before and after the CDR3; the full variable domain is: AAGVIQSPRHLIKEKRETATLKCYPIPRHDTVYWYQQGPGQDPQFLISFYEKMQSDKGSIPDRFSAQQFSDYHSELNMSSLELGDSALYFCASIFSGQPNYGYTFGSGTRLTVV.